Sequencing of this T cell receptor beta chain was carried out in a study of identical twins. Study-wide results and limits: Monozygotic twins shared more out-of-frame TCR alpha than recombination models predicted.

A universal primer binding site was introduced by template switching. The final cDNA contained unique molecular identifiers. TCRdb re-derived calls from the 5' RACE reads in MiXCR, one entry per CDR3 protein. This table holds about 480,000 distinct CDR3 sequences, 13% to 15% found once. J was trimmed by 2 bases and V by 0 bases; bases with no gene match: 9. Per germline, CDR1 ENHRY and CDR2 SYGVKD. The CDR3 runs to 17 residues. On this clonotype: The antigen is undetermined.

Every donor was a healthy Caucasian. The same sample was also studied in work on yellow fever vaccine responses in identical twins.

The receptor comes from a woman in her late teens or twenties in good health. The rearrangement joins TRBV10-3 to TRBJ1-2; 7 positions match TRBD1. The sample was CD4+ T cells sorted from blood. CDR3 sequence: CAISESPEGTANYGYTF. As DNA, the CDR3 is TGTGCCATCAGTGAGTCCCCCGAAGGGACAGCGAACTATGGCTACACCTTC.